This T cell receptor (beta chain) was observed in a study of blood T cell repertoires in COVID-19. About the research overall: Samples came from the United States, Italy and Spain, spanning acute and convalescent COVID-19.

Germline trimming cut 0 bases from V and 7 bases from J; bases unmatched to any gene: 9. The CDR3 length is 15 residues. The germline V gene encodes CDR1 GTSNPN and CDR2 SVGIG (reference sequence). Generated by immunoSEQ multiplex PCR, the TCRdb table keeps only in-frame clones and is missing some. The sample contains roughly 120,000 clones, around 79% of which appear only once. The material sequenced was peripheral blood. The sequence came from a man between 50 and 59 years old with acute or convalescent COVID-19. This chain connects TRBV30 to TRBJ1-1; 9 bases map to TRBD1. Written as DNA, the CDR3 is TGTGCCTGGAGTGTACCGATACAGGGGGCGGGTGAAGCTTTCTTT. Encoded protein: CAWSVPIQGAGEAFF. Supplemented by reference TRBV30 and TRBJ1-1, the full variable domain reads SQTIHQWPATLVQPVGSPLSLECTVEGTSNPNLYWYRQAAGRGLQLLFYSVGIGQISSEVPQNLSASRPQDRQFILSSKKLLLSDSGFYLCAWSVPIQGAGEAFFGQGTRLTVV.